A single sample is the source of the 18 T cell receptor beta chains below, sequenced in a study of T-cell memory formation after mild COVID-19 (dated by TCRdb to the early 2020s). Library preparation employed 5' RACE. The reads were generated on an Illumina NovaSeq 6000. The public reads were run again by TCRdb, first through fastp at Q25 and then through MiXCR, and only productive beta chains were kept. Rows matching on CDR3 protein sequence are summarized as one entry with the most common DNA and genes. The sample profile shows 100,000 to 150,000 distinct CDR3 sequences; 15% to 20% of them were found once. Jointly, the top ten make up approximately 4.7% of the sample. Sequencing was performed on PBMCs or a T cell subset sorted from them (not recorded which). These receptors all stem from a man aged 18 to 30 who had mild COVID-19 (a few samples of this study predate the infection). The sample titles of this study are shuffled in the database, so cell type and time point are left out; the donor was told from shared clones.

This clonotype was detected a few times. The rearrangement links TRBV21-1 to TRBJ2-7; no DNA check was done on the table's D call, TRBD2. TRBV21-1 is deemed a pseudogene. The CDR3 is 14 amino acids. The CDR3 spells CASSPRAGGHEQYV. The DNA for the CDR3 is TGTGCCAGCAGCCCCAGAGCGGGGGGGCACGAGCAGTACGTC.

The chain links TRBV5-6 to TRBJ2-5; 7 bases map to TRBD2. This CDR3 has 14 residues. CDR1 is SGHDT and CDR2 is YYEEEE in the germline V gene. After removal of 4 bases from V and 7 bases from J, the junction contained 10 bases not matched to a gene. As DNA, the CDR3 is TGTGCCAGCAGCCAGGGACTACCCGAGAGGACCCAGTACTTC. Residues: CASSQGLPERTQYF.

The chain carries TRBV7-8 and TRBJ1-1; perhaps TRBD1 as D (5 bases). This CDR3 is 12 amino acids long. The germline V gene has CDR1 SGHVS and CDR2 FQNEAQ. Trimming shortened V by 5 bases and J by 1 base, and 5 bases separated the two germline ends. Written as DNA, the CDR3 is TGTGCCAGCAGCGGGGGGAACACTGAAGCTTTCTTT. As protein: CASSGGNTEAFF.

This clonotype was observed many times. V gene TRBV12-3 or TRBV12-4 combines with J gene TRBJ2-1; TRBD2 matches 8 bases. This CDR3 has 12 amino acids. The V segment lost 5 bases and the J segment 9 bases; nucleotides outside the gene matches: 3. The CDR3 spells CASSGLAFEQFF. The CDR3 DNA is TGTGCCAGCAGTGGACTAGCATTTGAGCAGTTCTTC.

This sequence joins TRBV6-2 or TRBV6-3 and TRBJ2-7, with no clear D. CDR1 and CDR2 from the germline V gene are MNHEY and SVGEGT. Trimming took 7 bases from V and 0 from J, leaving 16 bases between them. The CDR3 consists of 15 residues. Here the CDR3 reads CASIDKGNHSYEQYF. Written as DNA, the CDR3 is TGTGCCAGCATCGATAAGGGTAACCACTCCTACGAGCAGTACTTC.

The chain uses TRBV28 and TRBJ2-4; perhaps D is TRBD1 or TRBD2 (6 bases each). The CDR3 is 17 residues long. The V gene lost 3 bases and the J gene lost 4 bases, with 19 bases spanning the gap. CDR1 and CDR2 from the germline V gene are MDHEN and SYDVKM. The CDR3 DNA follows: TGTGCCAGCAGTTTGAGAGTTGGTCGGGGGCCGAAAAACATTCAGTACTTC. Translation: CASSLRVGRGPKNIQYF.

This clonotype was seen a handful of times. The chain is built from TRBV12-3 or TRBV12-4 and TRBJ1-1; D might be TRBD1 (6 bases). The V and J ends lost 11 bases and 0 bases respectively, with 10 bases between them. The CDR3 spans 12 residues. CDR3 amino acids: CAGNRVNTEAFF. In DNA form, the CDR3 reads TGTGCCGGGAACAGGGTGAACACTGAAGCTTTCTTT.

The genes are TRBV7-6 and TRBJ2-2; D possibly corresponds to TRBD1 (6 bases). V lost 7 bases and J 5 bases, leaving 23 bases between the germline ends. This CDR3 region has 17 residues. Germline V gene lookup returns CDR1 SGHVS and CDR2 FNYEAQ. The CDR3 spells CASNPLGPLRGTGELFF. In nucleotides, the CDR3 is TGTGCCAGCAACCCCCTCGGGCCCCTGAGGGGGACCGGGGAGCTGTTTTTT.

The chain is built from TRBV12-3 or TRBV12-4 and TRBJ1-2; D is unclear. V lost 6 bases and J lost 7, with 15 bases in between. This CDR3 has 13 amino acids. The CDR3 bases are TGTGCCAGCAGCCCGGGCCTAACCGTTGGCTACACCTTC. As protein: CASSPGLTVGYTF.

This clonotype was seen more than once but under ten times. The J gene is TRBJ1-5, the V gene TRBV27, with 9 bases fitting TRBD1. The germline CDR1 and CDR2 sequences are MNHEY and SMNVEV (reference sequence). The CDR3 contains 12 residues. This CDR3 reads CPGTGRGQPQHF. CDR3 sequence (DNA): TGTCCCGGGACAGGGCGAGGGCAGCCCCAGCATTTT.

A word on this clonotype: A much larger clone is a single base away; this may be a read error. The rearrangement uses TRBV18 and TRBJ2-5; 7 bases align to TRBD1. Germline assignment: CDR1 KGHSH and CDR2 LQKENI. V lost 3 bases, J lost 4 bases, and 5 bases stayed unmatched. This CDR3 comprises 14 residues. CDR3 amino acids: CASSPGAGGETQYF. The CDR3 nucleotides are TGTGCCAGCTCACCGGGGGCAGGGGGAGAGACCCAGTACTTC.

The rearrangement links TRBV3-1 to TRBJ2-7; D is possibly TRBD1 or TRBD2 (7 bases each). CDR1 is LGHDT, CDR2 YNNKEL, per germline (reference sequence). V was cut by 0 bases and J by 5 bases, with 14 bases left in between. The CDR3 has 15 amino acids. The CDR3 region is CASSQEPRGRDEQYF. In DNA, the CDR3 is TGTGCCAGCAGCCAAGAGCCCAGGGGGAGGGACGAGCAGTACTTC.

This clonotype occurred a few times. The chain uses TRBV24-1 and TRBJ2-1; TRBD1 aligns across 9 bases. Germline CDR1 and CDR2: KGHDR and SFDVKD. V lost 3 bases, J lost 4 bases, and 12 bases stayed unmatched. The CDR3 loop spans 18 amino acids. The CDR3 sequence is CATSDPLYRDREYNEQFF. The CDR3 nucleotides are TGTGCCACCAGTGATCCTCTTTACCGGGACAGGGAATACAATGAGCAGTTCTTC.

This clonotype was seen many times. The J gene is TRBJ2-3, the V gene TRBV4-2; 14 bases fit TRBD2. CDR1 is LGHNA and CDR2 is YNFKEQ in the germline V gene. The V segment lost 3 bases and the J segment 5 bases; nucleotides outside the gene matches: 10. The CDR3 totals 18 residues. CDR3 in DNA: TGTGCCAGCAGCCAGGCTGGACTAGCGGGGGGCCTGGGAGATACGCAGTATTTT. Its protein is CASSQAGLAGGLGDTQYF.

This clonotype was seen a handful of times. The rearrangement joins TRBV6-2 or TRBV6-3 to TRBJ1-2; tentatively, D is TRBD1 (6 bases). This CDR3 contains 14 residues. Per germline, CDR1 MNHEY and CDR2 SVGEGT. V lost 0 bases and J lost 12, with 17 bases in between. The CDR3 region has the DNA TGTGCCAGCAGTTACTCGGCCTACAGGGAGTACGACACCTTC. Translated: CASSYSAYREYDTF.

The chain links TRBV20-1 to TRBJ1-1; tentatively, D is TRBD1 (5 bases). V was pared by 5 bases and J by 4 bases, with 23 bases between. From germline, CDR1 is DFQATT and CDR2 SNEGSKA (reference sequence). The CDR3 sequence is 16 residues long. CDR3 loop: CSAAPGSPDGATEAFF. The CDR3 DNA reads as TGCAGTGCTGCCCCGGGCTCCCCCGACGGGGCCACTGAAGCTTTCTTT.

This clonotype was counted only a few times. J is TRBJ2-5 and V is TRBV5-1; D is perhaps TRBD1 or TRBD2 (5 bases each). Trimming took off 5 bases at V and 0 bases at J, with 14 bases between the two ends. CDR1 and CDR2 (germline): SGHRS, YFSETQ. This CDR3 is built from 15 residues. The DNA of the CDR3 is TGCGCCAGCAGTAGTCGTGAGGGGAACCAAGAGACCCAGTACTTC. It encodes CASSSREGNQETQYF. Variable domain in full (rest from reference TRBV5-1 and TRBJ2-5): KAGVTQTPRYLIKTRGQQVTLSCSPISGHRSVSWYQQTPGQGLQFLFEYFSETQRNKGNFPGRFSGRQFSNSRSEMNVSTLELGDSALYLCASSSREGNQETQYFGPGTRLLVL.

This clonotype was detected many times. The genes are TRBV20-1 and TRBJ2-7; TRBD1 aligns across 8 bases. CDR3 length equals 12 residues. Germline CDR1 DFQATT, CDR2 SNEGSKA (reference sequence). V lost 5 bases and J lost 3; bases outside the gene matches: 3. CDR3 in amino acids: CSARQGNYEQYV. CDR3 coding DNA: TGCAGTGCTCGACAGGGGAACTACGAGCAGTACGTC.